This T cell receptor (beta chain) was captured in a study of blood T cell repertoires in COVID-19 (dated by TCRdb to 2018 to 2020). Notes on the research overall: The collaborator samples originated in the United States, Italy and Spain and spanned the acute and convalescent phases of COVID-19. The repertoires were released in a freely available public database intended as a resource for research on the immune response to SARS-CoV-2. Where HLA class I and class II types were available, the types were taken from metadata supplied by the sample provider, not from assay-based typing. Samples were obtained from the ongoing ImmuneRACE study (first 160 participants) and from over a thousand subjects provided by 6 global collaborators. The prospective study material was composed of cDNA or gDNA derived from T cells, B-cell-depleted T cells, or PBMCs. Nearly every sample came with metadata listing a de-identified subject ID, COVID-19 status, age in years and sex. The dataset comprised deeply sampled blood TCRbeta repertoires from subjects exposed to, actively infected with, or recovered from COVID-19. Broad study findings and their caveats: The quantity of clinical and demographic metadata differed by source and by participant and was supplied without curation.

Each collaborating institution followed its own protocols to collect whole blood in K2EDTA tubes. For TCRbeta analysis, collaborators shipped samples in one of three forms: frozen whole blood, isolated PBMCs, or DNA extracted from either of those sample types. TCRbeta CDR3 regions were amplified from genomic DNA by means of the immunoSEQ Assay, a bias-controlled multiplex PCR. The paper's processing steps were these. Within the assay, amplification of reference gene primers was used to estimate how many nucleated cells each sample contained. To quantify the absolute abundance of each unique TCRbeta CDR3 rearrangement, sequence reads were collapsed and filtered. For each sample, productive Simpson clonality was calculated as the square root of Simpson's diversity index across productive rearrangements. In its TCRdb copy, this immuneACCESS table keeps in-frame sequences only and misses some clones. Where compared with another copy, unresolved V genes explain less than half of these, and the others have no known cause. The DNA was the basis for D and trimming; V, J and clone size are from that table. The sample has around 15,000 clones on record, roughly 89% of them singletons. The ten largest make up 2.4% of the sample.

Remarks on this clone: Its antigen remains unidentified. The input lacks base qualities; no much larger clone sits a single base away.

Here V drops 7 bases and J drops 1 base, and the junction holds 1 base not matched to any gene. From cysteine to phenylalanine, the CDR3 is 13 amino acids long. The read is trimmed to its CDR3 DNA, 39 bases read in frame from base 1. The source material was peripheral blood. The chain uses TRBV12-3 or TRBV12-4 and TRBJ2-5; 9 nucleotides in the junction match TRBD2. The clonotype comes from a woman aged 70 to 79 in a cohort sampled during active or convalescent COVID-19. Read as DNA, the sequence is TGTGCCAGCACTAGCGGGGTCCAAGAGACCCAGTACTTC. Its amino acids are CASTSGVQETQYF.